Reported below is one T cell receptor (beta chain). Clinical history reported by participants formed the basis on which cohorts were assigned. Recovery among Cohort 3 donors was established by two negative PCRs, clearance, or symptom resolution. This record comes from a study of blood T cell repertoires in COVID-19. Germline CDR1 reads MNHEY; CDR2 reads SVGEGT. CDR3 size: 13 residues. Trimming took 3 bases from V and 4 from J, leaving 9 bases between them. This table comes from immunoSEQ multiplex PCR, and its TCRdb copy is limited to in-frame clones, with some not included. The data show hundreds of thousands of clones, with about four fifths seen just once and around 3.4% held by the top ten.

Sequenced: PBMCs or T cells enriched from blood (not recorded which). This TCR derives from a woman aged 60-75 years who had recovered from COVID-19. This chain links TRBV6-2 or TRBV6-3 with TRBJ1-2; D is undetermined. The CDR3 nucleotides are TGTGCCAGCAGTTATCATGAGGTCTATGGCTACACCTTC. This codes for CASSYHEVYGYTF.